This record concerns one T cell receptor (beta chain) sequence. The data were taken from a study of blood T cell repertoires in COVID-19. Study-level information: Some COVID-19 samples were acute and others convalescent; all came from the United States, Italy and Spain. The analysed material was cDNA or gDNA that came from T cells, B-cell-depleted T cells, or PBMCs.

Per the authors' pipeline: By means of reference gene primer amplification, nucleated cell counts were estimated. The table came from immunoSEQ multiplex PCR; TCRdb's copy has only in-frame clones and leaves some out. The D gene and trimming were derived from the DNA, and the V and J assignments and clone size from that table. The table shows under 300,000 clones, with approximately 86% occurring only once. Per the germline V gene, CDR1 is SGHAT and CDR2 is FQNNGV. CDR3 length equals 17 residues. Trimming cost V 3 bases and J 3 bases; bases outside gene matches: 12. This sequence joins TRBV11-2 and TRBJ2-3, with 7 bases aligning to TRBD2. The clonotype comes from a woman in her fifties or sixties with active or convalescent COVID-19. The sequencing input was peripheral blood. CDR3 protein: CASSFGDSGSSTDTQYF. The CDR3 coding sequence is TGTGCCAGCAGCTTTGGGGATAGCGGGTCCTCAACAGATACGCAGTATTTT.